This T cell receptor (beta chain) emerged from a study of CD8 T cells in Susac syndrome. Reverse transcription of about 0.45 to 1 ug RNA used random hexamers. Amplification of TCR beta CDR3 across 54 Vbeta and 13 Jbeta was performed with immunoSEQ multiplex PCR. In TCRdb, the immunoSEQ multiplex PCR reads were re-called with MiXCR into one record per CDR3 protein. The sample holds about 25,000 distinct CDR3 sequences, 94% seen once. CD8+ and CD4+ T cells circulating in blood were sequenced for TCR beta. Negative isolation was applied to CD8+ and CD4+ T cells, and FACS enrichment was applied to TEMRA cells. This TCR came from a human donor in good health. Sequencing was done on a sample of CD8+ T cells from PBMCs.

This CDR3 is CASGPPRTGGWGTEAFF. The CDR3 region has the DNA TGTGCTAGTGGTCCCCCCCGGACAGGGGGCTGGGGCACTGAAGCTTTCTTT. The chain couples TRBV12-5 to TRBJ1-1; 11 bases match TRBD1. The CDR3 has 17 residues. CDR1 is LGHNT and CDR2 is FRNRAP in the germline V gene. V was pared by 5 bases and J by 4 bases, with 12 bases of the junction left unmatched.